These T cell receptor beta chains were read from a single sample in a study of T cells in Graves' hyperthyroidism and ophthalmopathy. TCRdb recomputed calls from the multiplex PCR reads with MiXCR, one row per CDR3 protein. The data contain over 250,000 distinct CDR3 sequences, 25% to 30% of them singletons. The specimen sequenced was blood. The receptors originated from a man between 40 and 49 years old with Graves' hyperthyroidism that later progressed to Graves' ophthalmopathy. Each CDR3 is given with its conserved first and last residue. A D gene is named only where the DNA matches it firmly. Size values are once, few and many counts, or a class for expanded clones, and some rows have none.

D	V	J	size	DNA	CDR3
TRBD1	TRBV27	TRBJ2-1	few	TGTGCCAGCAGTTTATCCGGGACAGGGGCCAATGAGCAGTTCTTC	CASSLSGTGANEQFF
TRBD1	TRBV10-2	TRBJ2-5	many	TGCGCCAGCAGCCCGGGACAGGACCAAGAGACCCAGTACTTC	CASSPGQDQETQYF
.	TRBV20-1	TRBJ1-2	many	TGCAGTGCTAGGGATACCTCGGGCTACTATGGCTACACCTTC	CSARDTSGYYGYTF
TRBD2	TRBV28	TRBJ2-7	.	TGTGCCAGCAGGATCCTAGCGGGAGGGAGGAACGAGCAGTACTTC	CASRILAGGRNEQYF
.	TRBV28	TRBJ2-5	once	TGTGCCAGCAGAAGTATCGGAGAGACCCAGTACTTC	CASRSIGETQYF
.	TRBV6-9	TRBJ2-7	.	TGTGCCAGCAGCCCGACCCCTTTAGGGACCGCCTACGAGCAGTACTTC	CASSPTPLGTAYEQYF
TRBD2	TRBV4-1	TRBJ2-3	many	TGCGCCAGCAGCCAAGATACGGGCTGGACTAGCGGGAACACAGATACGCAGTATTTT	CASSQDTGWTSGNTDTQYF
.	TRBV12-3/TRBV12-4	TRBJ2-5	many	TGTGCCAGCAGTCCGCGGACTGGGAAAGAGACCCAGTACTTC	CASSPRTGKETQYF
TRBD2	TRBV12-3/TRBV12-4	TRBJ2-2	many	TGTGCCAGCAGAGGACTAGCGGGATACACCGGGGAGCTGTTTTTT	CASRGLAGYTGELFF
.	TRBV29-1	TRBJ2-7	many	TGCAGCGGCGGGGGGGGACAGGGCGGCAACGAGCAGTACTTC	CSGGGGQGGNEQYF
.	TRBV29-1	TRBJ1-1	many	TGCAGCGTTCGACCGGGGCCGGGGAACACTGAAGCTTTCTTT	CSVRPGPGNTEAFF
.	TRBV24-1	TRBJ2-6	few	TGTGCCACCAGTGATTTGAACGGGGACGGGGCCAACGTCCTGACTTTC	CATSDLNGDGANVLTF
.	TRBV2	TRBJ2-5	few	TGTGCCAGTCTGCTCGCGGGGGCCGAGACGGAGACCCAGTACTTC	CASLLAGAETETQYF
.	TRBV19	TRBJ1-5	many	TGTGCCAGTAGTGCAGATCACAGGGCCAATCAGCCCCAGCATTTT	CASSADHRANQPQHF
TRBD2	TRBV4-1	TRBJ2-3	.	TGCGCCAGCAGCCAACCCCGACTAGCGACACACACAGATACGCAGTATTTT	CASSQPRLATHTDTQYF
.	TRBV20-1	TRBJ2-2	.	TGCAGTGCTAGATTGGCCGGGGAGCTGTTTTTT	CSARLAGELFF
TRBD1	TRBV6-5	TRBJ2-7	once	TGTGCCAGCAGTTACGGGGACAGGGGAACCTACGAGCAGTACTTC	CASSYGDRGTYEQYF
.	TRBV24-1	TRBJ2-5	many	TGTGCCACCAGTGACCCCCGGGGGGCGGAGACCCAGTACTTC	CATSDPRGAETQYF
.	TRBV6-2/TRBV6-3	TRBJ1-5	many	TGTGCCAGCAAAAACCCCGGGGAGGCCCAGCATTTT	CASKNPGEAQHF
TRBD2	TRBV20-1	TRBJ2-7	.	TGCAGTGCTCTCCCGCGGGCGGGAGCCCCCTACGAGCAGTACTTC	CSALPRAGAPYEQYF
TRBD2	TRBV7-2	TRBJ2-7	many	TGTGCCAGCAGGCGTGGCGGGGGCTCCTACGAGCAGTACTTC	CASRRGGGSYEQYF
.	TRBV2	TRBJ2-3	.	TGTGCCAGCGGTGTCTACCAAGCAGATACGCAGTATTTT	CASGVYQADTQYF
TRBD2	TRBV20-1	TRBJ2-5	.	TGCAGTGCTAGAGATATTAGCGGGAGAGGAGTTGGGGAGACCCAGTACTTC	CSARDISGRGVGETQYF
TRBD1	TRBV4-3	TRBJ2-7	.	TGCGCCAGCAGCCAAGAAGGGACAGCTTCCTACGAGCAGTACTTC	CASSQEGTASYEQYF